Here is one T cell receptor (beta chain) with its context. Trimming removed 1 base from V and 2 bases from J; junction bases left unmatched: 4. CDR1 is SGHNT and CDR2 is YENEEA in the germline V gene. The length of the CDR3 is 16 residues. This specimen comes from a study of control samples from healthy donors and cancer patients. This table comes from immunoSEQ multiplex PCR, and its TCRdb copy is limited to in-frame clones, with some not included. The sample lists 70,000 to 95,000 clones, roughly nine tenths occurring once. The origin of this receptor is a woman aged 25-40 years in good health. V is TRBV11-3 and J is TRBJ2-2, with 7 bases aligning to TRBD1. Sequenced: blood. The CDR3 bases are TGTGCCAGCAGCTTAGTACAGGGGATCAACACCGGGGAGCTGTTTTTT. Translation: CASSLVQGINTGELFF.